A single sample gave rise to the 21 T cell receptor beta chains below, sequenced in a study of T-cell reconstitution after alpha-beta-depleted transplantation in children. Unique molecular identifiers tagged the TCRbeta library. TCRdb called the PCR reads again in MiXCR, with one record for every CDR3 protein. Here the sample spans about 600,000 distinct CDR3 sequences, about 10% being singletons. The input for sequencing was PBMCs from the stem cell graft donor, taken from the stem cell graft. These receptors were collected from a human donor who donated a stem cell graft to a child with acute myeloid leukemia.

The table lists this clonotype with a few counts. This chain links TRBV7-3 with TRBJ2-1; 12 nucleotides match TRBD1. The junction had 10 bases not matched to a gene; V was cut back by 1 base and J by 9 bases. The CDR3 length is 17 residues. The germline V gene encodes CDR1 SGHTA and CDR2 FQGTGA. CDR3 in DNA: TGTGCCAGCAGCTTAAGGGGCGCGGGACAGGGGGCAACTGAGCAGTTCTTC. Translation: CASSLRGAGQGATEQFF. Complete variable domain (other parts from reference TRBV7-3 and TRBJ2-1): GAGVSQTPSNKVTEKGKYVELRCDPISGHTALYWYRQSLGQGPEFLIYFQGTGAADDSGLPNDRFFAVRPEGSVSTLKIQRTERGDSAVYLCASSLRGAGQGATEQFFGPGTRLTVL.

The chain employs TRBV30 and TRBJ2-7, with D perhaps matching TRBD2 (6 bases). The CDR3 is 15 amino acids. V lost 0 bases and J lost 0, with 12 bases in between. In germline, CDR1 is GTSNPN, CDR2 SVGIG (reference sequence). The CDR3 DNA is TGTGCCTGGAGTGTCTGGGGGGTCGGCTCCTACGAGCAGTACTTC. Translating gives CAWSVWGVGSYEQYF.

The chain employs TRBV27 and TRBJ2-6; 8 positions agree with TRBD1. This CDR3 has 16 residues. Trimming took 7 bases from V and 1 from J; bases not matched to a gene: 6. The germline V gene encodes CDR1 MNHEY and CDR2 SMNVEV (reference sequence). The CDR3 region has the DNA TGTGCCAGCATGACAGGGGATGCTTCTGGGGCCAACGTCCTGACTTTC. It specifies CASMTGDASGANVLTF.

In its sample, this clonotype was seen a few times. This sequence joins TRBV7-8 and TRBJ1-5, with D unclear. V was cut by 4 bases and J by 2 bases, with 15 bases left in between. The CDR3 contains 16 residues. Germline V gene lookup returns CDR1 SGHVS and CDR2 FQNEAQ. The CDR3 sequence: CASSSEAQAGNQPQHF. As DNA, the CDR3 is TGTGCCAGCAGCTCGGAGGCGCAGGCGGGCAATCAGCCCCAGCATTTT.

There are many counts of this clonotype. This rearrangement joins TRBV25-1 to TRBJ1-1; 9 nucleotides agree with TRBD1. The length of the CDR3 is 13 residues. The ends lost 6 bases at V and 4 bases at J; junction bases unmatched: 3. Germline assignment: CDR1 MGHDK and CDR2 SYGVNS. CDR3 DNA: TGTGCCAGCAGAAGGACAGGGGTCACTGAAGCTTTCTTT. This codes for CASRRTGVTEAFF.

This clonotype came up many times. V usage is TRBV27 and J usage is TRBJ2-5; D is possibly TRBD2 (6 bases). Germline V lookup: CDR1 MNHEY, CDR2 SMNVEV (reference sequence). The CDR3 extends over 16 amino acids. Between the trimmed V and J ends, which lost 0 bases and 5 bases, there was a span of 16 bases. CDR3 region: CASSLSLPQGGETQYF. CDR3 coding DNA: TGTGCCAGCAGTTTATCTTTACCCCAAGGAGGGGAGACCCAGTACTTC.

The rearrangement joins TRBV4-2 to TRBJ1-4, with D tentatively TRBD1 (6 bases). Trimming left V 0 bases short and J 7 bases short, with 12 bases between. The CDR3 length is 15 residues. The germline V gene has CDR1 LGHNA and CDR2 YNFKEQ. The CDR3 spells CASSQETGFVEKLFF. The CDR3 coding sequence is TGTGCCAGCAGCCAAGAAACAGGGTTTGTTGAAAAACTGTTTTTT.

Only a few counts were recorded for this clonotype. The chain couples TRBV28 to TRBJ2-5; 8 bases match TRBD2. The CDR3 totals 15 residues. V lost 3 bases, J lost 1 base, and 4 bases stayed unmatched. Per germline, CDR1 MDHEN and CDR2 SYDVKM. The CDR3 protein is CASSFVGRGQETQYF. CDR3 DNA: TGTGCCAGCAGTTTTGTCGGGAGGGGCCAAGAGACCCAGTACTTC. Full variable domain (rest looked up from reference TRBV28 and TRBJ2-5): DVKVTQSSRYLVKRTGEKVFLECVQDMDHENMFWYRQDPGLGLRLIYFSYDVKMKEKGDIPEGYSVSREKKERFSLILESASTNQTSMYLCASSFVGRGQETQYFGPGTRLLVL.

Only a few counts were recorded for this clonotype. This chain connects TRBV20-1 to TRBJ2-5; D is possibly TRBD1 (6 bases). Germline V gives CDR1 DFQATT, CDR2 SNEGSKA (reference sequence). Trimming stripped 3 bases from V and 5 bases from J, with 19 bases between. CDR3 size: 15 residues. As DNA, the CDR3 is TGCAGTGCTAGCCCAGCGGCAGGGGTGTGGGAGACCCAGTACTTC. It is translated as CSASPAAGVWETQYF.

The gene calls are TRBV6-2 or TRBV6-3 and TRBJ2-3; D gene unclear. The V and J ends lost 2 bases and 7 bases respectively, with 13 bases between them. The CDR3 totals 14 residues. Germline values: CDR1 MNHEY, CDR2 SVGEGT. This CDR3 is CASSYPSLPHTQYF. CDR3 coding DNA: TGTGCCAGCAGTTACCCCAGCCTCCCGCATACGCAGTATTTT.

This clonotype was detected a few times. The CDR3 DNA follows: TGTGCCAGCAGCTTAAGATCGCAGCGGGCTGAAGCTTTCTTT. It specifies CASSLRSQRAEAFF. The chain joins TRBV7-2 to TRBJ1-1; D ambiguous. V shed 2 bases and J shed 6 bases, with 13 bases lying between them. The germline CDR1 and CDR2 sequences are SGHTA and FQGNSA. The CDR3 has 14 amino acids.

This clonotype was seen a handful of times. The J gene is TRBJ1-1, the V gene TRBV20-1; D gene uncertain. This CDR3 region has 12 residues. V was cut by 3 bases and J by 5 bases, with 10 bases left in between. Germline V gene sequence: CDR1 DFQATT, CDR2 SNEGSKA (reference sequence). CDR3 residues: CSASSPTTEAFF. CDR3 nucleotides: TGCAGTGCTAGTTCGCCGACGACTGAAGCTTTCTTT.

CDR3 DNA: TGTGCCAGCAGTTTATCAGGCGTCGATACGCAGTATTTT. Its protein is CASSLSGVDTQYF. The genes are TRBV27 and TRBJ2-3; D uncertain. V was pared by 0 bases and J by 6 bases, with 7 bases between. Germline V gene data show CDR1 as MNHEY and CDR2 as SMNVEV (reference sequence). The CDR3 loop spans 13 amino acids.

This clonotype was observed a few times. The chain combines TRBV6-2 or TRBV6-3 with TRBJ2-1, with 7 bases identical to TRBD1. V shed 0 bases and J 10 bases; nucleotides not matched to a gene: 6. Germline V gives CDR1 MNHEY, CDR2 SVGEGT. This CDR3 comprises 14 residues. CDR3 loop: CASSYSRGSGEQFF. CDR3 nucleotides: TGTGCCAGCAGTTACTCCAGGGGGTCGGGAGAGCAGTTCTTC.

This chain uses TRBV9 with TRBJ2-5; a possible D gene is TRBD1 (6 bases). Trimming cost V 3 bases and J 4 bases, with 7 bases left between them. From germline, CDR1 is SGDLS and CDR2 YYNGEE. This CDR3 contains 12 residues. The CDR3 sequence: CASSGRGETQYF. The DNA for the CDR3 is TGTGCCAGCAGCGGCAGGGGAGAGACCCAGTACTTC.

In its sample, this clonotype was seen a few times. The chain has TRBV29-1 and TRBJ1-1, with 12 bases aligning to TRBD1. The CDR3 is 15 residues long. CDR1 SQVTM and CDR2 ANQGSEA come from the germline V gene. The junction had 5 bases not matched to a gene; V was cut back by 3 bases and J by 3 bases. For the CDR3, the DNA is TGCAGCGTTGAGGGGACAGGGGGCTGGGACACTGAAGCTTTCTTT. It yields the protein CSVEGTGGWDTEAFF. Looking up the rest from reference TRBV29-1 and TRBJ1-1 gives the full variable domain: SAVISQKPSRDICQRGTSLTIQCQVDSQVTMMFWYRQQPGQSLTLIATANQGSEATYESGFVIDKFPISRPNLTFSTLTVSNMSPEDSSIYLCSVEGTGGWDTEAFFGQGTRLTVV.

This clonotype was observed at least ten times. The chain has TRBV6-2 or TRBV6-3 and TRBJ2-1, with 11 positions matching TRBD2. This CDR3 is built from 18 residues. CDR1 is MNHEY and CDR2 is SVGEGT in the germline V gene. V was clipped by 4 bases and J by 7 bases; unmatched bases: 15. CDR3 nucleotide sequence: TGTGCCAGCAGTTCCCTTACTTCAACTAGCGGGAGTACGAATGAGCAGTTCTTC. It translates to CASSSLTSTSGSTNEQFF.

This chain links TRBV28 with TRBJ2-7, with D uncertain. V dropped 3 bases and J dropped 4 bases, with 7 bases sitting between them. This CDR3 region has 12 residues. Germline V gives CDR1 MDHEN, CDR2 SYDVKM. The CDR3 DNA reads TGTGCCAGCAGTTTTTACAAATACGAGCAGTACTTC. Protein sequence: CASSFYKYEQYF.

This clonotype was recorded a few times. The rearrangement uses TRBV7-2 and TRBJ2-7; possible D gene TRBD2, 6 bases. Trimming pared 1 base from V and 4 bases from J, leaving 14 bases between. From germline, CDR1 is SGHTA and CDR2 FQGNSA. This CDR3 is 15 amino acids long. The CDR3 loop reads CASSLVAGPKYEQYF. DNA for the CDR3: TGTGCCAGCAGCTTAGTTGCGGGACCTAAATACGAGCAGTACTTC.

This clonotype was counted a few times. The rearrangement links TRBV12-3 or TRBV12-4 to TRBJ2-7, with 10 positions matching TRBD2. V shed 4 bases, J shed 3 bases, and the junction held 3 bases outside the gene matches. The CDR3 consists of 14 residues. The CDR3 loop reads CASSSSGGGYEQYF. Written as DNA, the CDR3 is TGTGCCAGCAGTTCTAGCGGGGGCGGCTACGAGCAGTACTTC.

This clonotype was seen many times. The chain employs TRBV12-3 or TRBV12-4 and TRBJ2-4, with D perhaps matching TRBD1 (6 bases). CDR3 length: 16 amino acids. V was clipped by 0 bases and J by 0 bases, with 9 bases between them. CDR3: CASSLAGTIAKNIQYF. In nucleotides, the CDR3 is TGTGCCAGCAGTTTAGCGGGGACAATAGCCAAAAACATTCAGTACTTC.